Presented here are 12 T cell receptor beta chains from one specimen sequenced in a study of blood T cell repertoires in COVID-19. Measured with immunoSEQ multiplex PCR; TCRdb has only the in-frame clones, and not every one. The sample has approximately 360,000 clones, roughly 90% seen once. Sample: PBMCs or T cells enriched from blood (not recorded which). These TCRs come from a woman aged 30 to 39 with acute COVID-19.

This clone is a singleton in its sample. The V and J genes are TRBV5-6 and TRBJ1-5; no definite D call. This CDR3 is 15 amino acids long. Germline loops: CDR1 SGHDT, CDR2 YYEEEE. The ends were cut back, 4 bases at V and 1 base at J, with 12 bases in the middle. CDR3 sequence: CASSPGRGSNQPQHF. The CDR3 DNA follows: TGTGCCAGCAGCCCTGGTCGGGGAAGCAATCAGCCCCAGCATTTT.

The gene calls are TRBV9 and TRBJ1-4; possible D gene TRBD1, 5 bases. Trimming removed 1 base at V and 5 bases at J, with 12 bases between. The CDR3 totals 15 residues. CDR1 SGDLS and CDR2 YYNGEE come from the germline V gene. The CDR3 DNA is TGTGCCAGCAGCGTACAGGGAGGGGAAAATGAAAAACTGTTTTTT. Residues: CASSVQGGENEKLFF.

The rearrangement uses TRBV7-3 and TRBJ1-2; 7 bases are shared with TRBD1. This CDR3 contains 18 residues. The germline CDR1 and CDR2 sequences are SGHTA and FQGTGA. After removal of 5 bases from V and 7 bases from J, the junction contained 22 bases not matched to a gene. The CDR3 spells CASSPGARKTGQYSGYTF. The CDR3 DNA is TGTGCCAGCAGCCCGGGAGCGCGCAAGACGGGACAGTATTCTGGCTACACCTTC.

This sequence joins TRBV7-9 and TRBJ1-2, with TRBD1 identical over 8 bases. The CDR3 consists of 14 residues. Germline V gene data show CDR1 as SEHNR and CDR2 as FQNEAQ (reference sequence). Germline trimming cut 4 bases from V and 8 bases from J; bases unmatched to any gene: 9. The CDR3 DNA sequence: TGTGCCAGCAGCTCGGAACAGGGGGGTAGCGGCTACACCTTC. Translating gives CASSSEQGGSGYTF.

J is TRBJ2-2 and V is TRBV5-6, with 7 bases aligning to TRBD2. This CDR3 is built from 16 residues. Germline values: CDR1 SGHDT, CDR2 YYEEEE. V was clipped by 4 bases and J by 2 bases; unmatched bases: 8. CDR3 residues: CASSPVGRANTGELFF. The CDR3 coding sequence is TGTGCCAGCAGCCCCGTTGGGAGGGCAAACACCGGGGAGCTGTTTTTT.

This chain's CDR3 is CASRPDRNTEAFF. The CDR3 region has the DNA TGTGCCAGCAGACCCGACAGGAACACTGAAGCTTTCTTT. The chain employs TRBV3-1 (or the pseudogene TRBV3-2) and TRBJ1-1; D is perhaps TRBD1 (5 bases). CDR3 length equals 13 residues. Trimming left V 6 bases short and J 1 base short, with 9 bases between. Per germline, CDR1 LGHDT and CDR2 YNNKEL (reference sequence).

The chain links TRBV6-5 to TRBJ1-1; 7 bases fit TRBD1. The germline gives CDR1 MNHEY, CDR2 SVGAGI. The CDR3 covers 15 residues. Trimming took 4 bases from V and 3 from J; bases not matched to a gene: 8. CDR3 bases: TGTGCCAGCAGTTCTCCGTGGCAGGGGGACACTGAAGCTTTCTTT. It encodes CASSSPWQGDTEAFF.

The chain links TRBV5-5 to TRBJ1-1; D ambiguous. Trimming left V 5 bases short and J 1 base short, with 6 bases between. CDR1 and CDR2 (germline): SGHKS, YYEKEE (reference sequence). The CDR3 runs 12 residues. The CDR3 DNA reads TGTGCCAGCAGGGACTCGAACACTGAAGCTTTCTTT. This sequence encodes CASRDSNTEAFF.

V usage is TRBV6-1 and J usage is TRBJ1-5; D not certain. CDR3 length: 13 residues. Germline lookup yields CDR1 MNHNS and CDR2 SASEGT. With 3 bases removed from V and 3 bases from J, the gap between germline ends came to 6 bases. CDR3 residues: CASSDRYNQPQHF. The CDR3, as DNA: TGTGCCAGCAGTGATCGGTACAATCAGCCCCAGCATTTT.

The chain uses TRBV9 and TRBJ1-6, with TRBD1 matching 10 bases. Germline trimming cut 2 bases from V and 8 bases from J; bases unmatched to any gene: 4. The CDR3 runs to 15 residues. The germline V gene has CDR1 SGDLS and CDR2 YYNGEE. The CDR3 DNA sequence: TGTGCCAGCAGCGTCTTAGGACAGGGGGATTCACCCCTCCACTTT. Translation gives CASSVLGQGDSPLHF.

The chain couples TRBV2 to TRBJ1-6, with 7 bases matching TRBD1. Germline V gene sequence: CDR1 SNHLY, CDR2 FYNNEI. Trimming cost V 3 bases and J 4 bases; bases outside gene matches: 6. CDR3 size: 16 residues. The CDR3 bases are TGTGCCAGCAGTGACGATTCAGGGGGATATAATTCACCCCTCCACTTT. Encoded protein: CASSDDSGGYNSPLHF.

The chain carries TRBV6-5 and TRBJ1-5; weak D call: TRBD1 (6 bases). From germline, CDR1 is MNHEY and CDR2 SVGAGI. Trimming removed 7 bases at V and 0 bases at J, with 7 bases between. The CDR3 extends over 13 amino acids. DNA for the CDR3: TGTGCCAGCAAGGGGGTTAGCAATCAGCCCCAGCATTTT. Protein sequence: CASKGVSNQPQHF.